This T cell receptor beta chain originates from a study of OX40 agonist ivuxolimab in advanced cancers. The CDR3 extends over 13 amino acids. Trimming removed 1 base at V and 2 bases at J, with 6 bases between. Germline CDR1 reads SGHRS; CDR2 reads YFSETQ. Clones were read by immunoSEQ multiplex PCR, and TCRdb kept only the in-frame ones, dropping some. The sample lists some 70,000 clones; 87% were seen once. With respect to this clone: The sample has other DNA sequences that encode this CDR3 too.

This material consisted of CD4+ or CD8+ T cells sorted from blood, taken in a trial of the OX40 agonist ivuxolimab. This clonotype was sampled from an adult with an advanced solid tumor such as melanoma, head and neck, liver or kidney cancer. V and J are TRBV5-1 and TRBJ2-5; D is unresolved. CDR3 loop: CASSLFQQETQYF. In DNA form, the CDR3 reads TGCGCCAGCAGCTTGTTCCAGCAAGAGACCCAGTACTTC.